This T cell receptor beta chain appears in the sequencing data of a study of OX40 agonist ivuxolimab in advanced cancers. Across the study: Across the patients, intravenous ivuxolimab was delivered every 2 weeks at 0.01 to 10 mg/kg. Findings and caveats of the study: There were also nonresponders showing low normalized T-cell clonal expansion. Relative to CD4+ cells, CD8+ T cells on average had more expanded clones.

Profiling relied on immunoSEQ multiplex PCR, and the TCRdb table lists in-frame clones only, not all of them. The sample has about 76,000 clones; 70% to 90% are singletons. CDR1 is SGHTA, CDR2 FQGTGA, per germline. The CDR3 runs to 16 residues. Losses at the gene ends were 5 bases for V and 8 bases for J; bases not matched to a gene: 15. A remark on this clone: Its antigen is unidentified.

The source of this sequence is an adult with an advanced solid tumor such as melanoma, head and neck, liver or kidney cancer. Sample: CD4+ or CD8+ T cells sorted from blood, taken in a trial of the OX40 agonist ivuxolimab. This chain joins TRBV7-3 and TRBJ2-1, with TRBD1 identical over 7 bases. CDR3 region: CASSPYRQGGVHEQFF. The CDR3 bases are TGTGCCAGCAGCCCATACAGACAGGGCGGCGTCCATGAGCAGTTCTTC.